This T cell receptor (beta chain) was sequenced during a study of blood T cell repertoires in COVID-19. Measured with immunoSEQ multiplex PCR; TCRdb has only the in-frame clones, and not every one. Of roughly 410,000 clones listed, over 75% are singletons. CDR1 is MGHRA, CDR2 YSYEKL, per germline. Deletions cut 4 bases from V and 1 base from J, with 10 bases between. The CDR3 contains 14 residues. Seattle researchers signed up patients amid active infection and tracked them longitudinally. What was sequenced was peripheral blood. V and J are TRBV4-1 and TRBJ1-1; no reliable D call. The TCR sequence derives from a woman aged 60 to 75 with COVID-19, enrolled during active disease. CDR3 sequence: CASSPPPGNTEAFF. CDR3 sequence (DNA): TGCGCCAGCAGCCCCCCTCCGGGGAACACTGAAGCTTTCTTT.